This T cell receptor beta chain was sequenced in a study of shared clonotypes between healthy human individuals. Generated by immunoSEQ multiplex PCR, the TCRdb table keeps only in-frame clones and is missing some. Here the sample spans 550,000 to 750,000 clones, over 95% being singletons. Germline loops: CDR1 MGHRA, CDR2 YSYEKL. The trim removed 3 bases at V and 6 bases at J, leaving 6 bases unmatched. This CDR3 region has 16 residues. CD45RO-negative CD8 cells positively selected for CCR7 made up the naive population, which excluded terminally differentiated effector memory CD45RA+ cells. Source material: naive CD8+ T cells sorted from blood. The TCR originated in a woman aged 25-40 years in good health. The chain is built from TRBV4-1 and TRBJ1-5; 12 nucleotides line up with TRBD1. CDR3 protein: CASSQLGQGAGQPQHF. The DNA for the CDR3 is TGCGCCAGCAGCCAGCTGGGACAGGGGGCTGGTCAGCCCCAGCATTTT.